This T cell receptor (beta chain) was sequenced in a study of blood T cell repertoires in COVID-19. About the study: PBMCs, B-cell-depleted T cells, or T cells were the source of the cDNA or gDNA that made up the material.

How the authors handled the data: Estimated nucleated cell counts came from reference gene primer amplification. Sequencing used immunoSEQ multiplex PCR; TCRdb keeps in-frame clones, though not all of them. V, J and clone size reflect that table, while D and trimming were determined from the DNA. Of tens of thousands of clones listed, 82% are singletons. The TCR comes from a human donor in a cohort sampled during active COVID-19. The sample taken for sequencing was peripheral blood.

The CDR3 spells CASSQALSGIHYEQYF. In nucleotides, the CDR3 is TGCGCCAGCAGTCAAGCCTTAAGCGGGATTCACTACGAGCAGTACTTC. The rearrangement links TRBV23-1 to TRBJ2-7, with 7 bases fitting TRBD2. TRBV23-1 carries the ORF label, with uncertain function. This CDR3 is 16 amino acids long. With V trimmed by 2 bases and J by 3 bases, 10 bases remained unmatched.